Below are 14 T cell receptor beta chains sequenced from a single sample in a study of T cells in Graves' hyperthyroidism and ophthalmopathy. The investigators amplified TCR beta CDR3 regions from RNA transcripts. First-round RT-PCR with HTBI primers amplified the TCR CDR3 region. TCRdb re-analysed the multiplex PCR reads in MiXCR, keeping a single row per CDR3 protein. The table lists approximately 220,000 distinct CDR3 sequences, about 18% of them singletons. The sample was blood. The receptors stem from a man aged 40-49 years with Graves' hyperthyroidism.

The sample holds many counts of this clonotype. This sequence joins TRBV16 and TRBJ1-5; D gene unclear. The germline V gene encodes CDR1 KGHSY and CDR2 FQNENV. This CDR3 is built from 16 residues. The ends were cut back, 0 bases at V and 2 bases at J, with 11 bases in the middle. The CDR3 DNA reads as TGTGCCAGCAGCCAATCGTCGGGTATCGGCAATCAGCCCCAGCATTTT. Its translation: CASSQSSGIGNQPQHF.

In its sample, this clonotype was seen many times. V usage is TRBV6-1 and J usage is TRBJ2-1; 9 nucleotides match TRBD1. Germline V gene lookup returns CDR1 MNHNS and CDR2 SASEGT. The CDR3 consists of 14 residues. Trimming removed 4 bases from V and 12 bases from J; junction bases left unmatched: 10. Written as DNA, the CDR3 is TGTGCCAGCAGTGTCCGGGACAGGGCCTTCGGGCAGTTCTTC. As protein: CASSVRDRAFGQFF.

This clonotype was recorded at least ten times. The V and J genes are TRBV2 and TRBJ2-5; TRBD1 might be the D (5 bases). CDR3 length: 14 amino acids. CDR1 is SNHLY and CDR2 is FYNNEI in the germline V gene. V was trimmed by 3 bases and J by 1 base, leaving 9 bases between them. As DNA, the CDR3 is TGTGCCAGCAGTGATGCAGGGATCCAAGAGACCCAGTACTTC. Protein sequence: CASSDAGIQETQYF.

This clonotype was seen repeatedly, ten times or more. The CDR3: CASSLQPPQGQETQYF. The CDR3 DNA reads as TGCGCCAGCAGCTTGCAGCCACCGCAGGGCCAAGAGACCCAGTACTTC. The chain carries TRBV5-1 and TRBJ2-5, with TRBD1 as a possible D gene (5 bases). In germline, CDR1 is SGHRS, CDR2 YFSETQ. V lost 1 base and J 1 base, leaving 14 bases between the germline ends. CDR3 length equals 16 residues.

The V gene is TRBV7-9, the J gene TRBJ2-1; 8 bases line up with TRBD2. Losses at the gene ends were 1 base for V and 5 bases for J; bases not matched to a gene: 7. The CDR3 has 16 residues. Germline V CDR1 and CDR2: SEHNR, FQNEAQ (reference sequence). The CDR3 spells CASSLGPGLGNNEQFF. CDR3 sequence (DNA): TGTGCCAGCAGCTTAGGCCCGGGACTAGGGAACAATGAGCAGTTCTTC.

This clonotype was seen at least ten times. The V call is TRBV2, the J call TRBJ2-1, with 8 bases that match TRBD2. V lost 2 bases to trimming and J lost 7 bases; unmatched junction nucleotides: 4. The CDR3 runs 14 residues. Germline lookup yields CDR1 SNHLY and CDR2 FYNNEI. This chain's CDR3 is CASSEPASGNEQFF. The CDR3 DNA reads TGTGCCAGCAGTGAACCGGCTAGCGGGAATGAGCAGTTCTTC.

This clonotype was seen repeatedly, ten times or more. The chain links TRBV5-8 to TRBJ1-2, with 11 bases identical to TRBD1. Trimming cost V 5 bases and J 4 bases; bases outside gene matches: 10. Germline CDR1 is SGHTS and CDR2 is YDEGEE. The CDR3 is 16 residues long. In DNA form, the CDR3 reads TGTGCCAGCAGTCCTGGACAGGGGGCTGGTGGCTATGGCTACACCTTC. It yields the protein CASSPGQGAGGYGYTF.

This clonotype has ten or more counts. One junction end disagrees with the germline gene, perhaps due to a read error. V gene TRBV5-5 combines with J gene TRBJ2-5, with D hard to call. Germline V CDR1 and CDR2: SGHKS, YYEKEE (reference sequence). This CDR3 is built from 13 residues. Here the CDR3 DNA reads TGTGCCAGCACCTTGGGCGCCCAAGAGACCCAGTACTTC. Protein: CASTLGAQETQYF.

The sample holds many counts of this clonotype. The rearrangement uses TRBV5-5 and TRBJ1-2; D is undetermined. Germline lookup yields CDR1 SGHKS and CDR2 YYEKEE (reference sequence). V gave up 5 bases and J gave up 0 bases, with 17 bases separating them. The CDR3 has 16 amino acids. CDR3 protein: CASRTGPSPANYGYTF. Written as DNA, the CDR3 is TGTGCCAGCAGGACGGGTCCATCGCCAGCTAACTATGGCTACACCTTC.

The chain couples TRBV4-3 to TRBJ1-1, with 8 bases lining up with TRBD1. The CDR3 contains 15 residues. Germline trimming cut 3 bases from V and 2 bases from J; bases unmatched to any gene: 5. Germline lookup yields CDR1 LGHNA and CDR2 YSLEER. The CDR3 sequence: CASSQGQAQNTEAFF. CDR3 coding DNA: TGCGCCAGCAGCCAGGGACAGGCCCAAAACACTGAAGCTTTCTTT.

This clonotype was counted at least ten times. The chain carries TRBV29-1 and TRBJ1-4; D ambiguous. V gave up 6 bases and J gave up 5 bases, with 4 bases separating them. CDR1 and CDR2 (germline): SQVTM, ANQGSEA. This CDR3 spans 10 amino acids. CDR3 protein: CSVWNEKLFF. CDR3 nucleotides: TGCAGCGTGTGGAATGAAAAACTGTTTTTT.

This clonotype has ten or more counts. CDR3 sequence (DNA): TGTGCCAGCAGTTCCCACGACCGGGACTCAAACACCGGGGAGCTGTTTTTT. Protein product: CASSSHDRDSNTGELFF. J is TRBJ2-2 and V is TRBV28; tentatively, D is TRBD2 (6 bases). Trimming stripped 4 bases from V and 2 bases from J, with 17 bases between. Germline V gives CDR1 MDHEN, CDR2 SYDVKM. The CDR3 is 17 amino acids.

The table lists this clonotype with many counts. A read error may account for a junction end that differs from germline. The V and J genes are TRBV7-7 and TRBJ2-5; TRBD1 agrees at 7 bases. Germline CDR1 SSHAT, CDR2 FNYEAQ (reference sequence). This CDR3 comprises 16 residues. The CDR3 region is CASSLSATNRGETQYF. CDR3 nucleotides: TGTGCTAGCAGCTTATCGGCAACAAACAGGGGAGAGACCCAGTACTTC. The full variable domain, in which reference TRBV7-7 and TRBJ2-5 provide the parts outside the CDR3, is GAGVSQSPRYKVTKRGQDVTLRCDPISSHATLYWYQQALGQGPEFLTYFNYEAQPDKSGLPSDRFSAERPEGSISTLTIQRTEQRDSAMYRCASSLSATNRGETQYFGPGTRLLVL.

This clonotype was counted at least ten times. The V and J genes are TRBV6-2 or TRBV6-3 and TRBJ1-5; D is undetermined. The CDR3 runs 13 residues. Trimming took off 6 bases at V and 6 bases at J, with 12 bases between the two ends. Germline CDR1 is MNHEY and CDR2 is SVGEGT. As DNA, the CDR3 is TGTGCCAGCAGCCTGACCCTGAGTCAGCCCCAGCATTTT. As protein: CASSLTLSQPQHF.